Listed below are T cell receptor beta chains from one sample, sequenced in a study of blood T cell repertoires in COVID-19. Using immunoSEQ multiplex PCR, the repertoire was profiled, and TCRdb retains in-frame clones only, with some absent. The data hold about 140,000 clones, with 76% observed a single time. Sequencing was performed on peripheral blood. All receptors derive from a man aged 55-75 years with acute or convalescent COVID-19. The CDR3 runs from the conserved cysteine through the conserved F or W. A D gene is named only where the DNA matches it firmly. Size values are once, few and many counts, or a class for expanded clones, and some rows have none.

CDR3aa: CASSPDRVRETQYF; CDR3nt: TGTGCCAGCAGCCCGGACAGGGTCCGGGAGACCCAGTACTTC; j_gene: TRBJ2-5; d_gene: TRBD1; v_gene: TRBV9; abundance: .
CDR3aa: CASREQGAEGELFF; CDR3nt: TGTGCCAGCAGGGAGCAGGGGGCGGAGGGGGAGCTGTTTTTT; j_gene: TRBJ2-2; d_gene: TRBD1; v_gene: TRBV27; abundance: few
CDR3aa: CASRNPRQGTKEKLFF; CDR3nt: TGTGCCAGCAGAAACCCGAGGCAGGGTACGAAAGAAAAACTGTTTTTT; j_gene: TRBJ1-4; d_gene: .; v_gene: TRBV19; abundance: .
CDR3aa: CASSQGTYNEQFF; CDR3nt: TGTGCCAGCAGTCAGGGAACCTACAATGAGCAGTTCTTC; j_gene: TRBJ2-1; d_gene: .; v_gene: TRBV7-3; abundance: .
CDR3aa: CSVGPNGDTIYF; CDR3nt: TGCAGCGTTGGACCAAATGGAGACACCATATATTTT; j_gene: TRBJ1-3; d_gene: .; v_gene: TRBV29-1; abundance: .
CDR3aa: CASSLAGTSVWETQYF; CDR3nt: TGTGCCAGCAGCTTAGCTGGGACTAGTGTTTGGGAGACCCAGTACTTC; j_gene: TRBJ2-5; d_gene: TRBD2; v_gene: TRBV7-9; abundance: .
CDR3aa: CASSLRPGLATGELFF; CDR3nt: TGTGCCAGCAGTTTACGACCGGGACTAGCGACCGGGGAGCTGTTTTTT; j_gene: TRBJ2-2; d_gene: TRBD2; v_gene: TRBV27; abundance: .
CDR3aa: CASSPSTGSYEQYF; CDR3nt: TGTGCCAGCTCACCATCAACCGGGAGCTACGAGCAGTACTTC; j_gene: TRBJ2-7; d_gene: .; v_gene: TRBV18; abundance: .
CDR3aa: CASSSRLAGGKDTQYF; CDR3nt: TGTGCCAGCAGCAGCCGACTAGCGGGAGGAAAAGATACGCAGTATTTT; j_gene: TRBJ2-3; d_gene: TRBD2; v_gene: TRBV5-8; abundance: .
CDR3aa: CASSWQGVSEAFF; CDR3nt: TGTGCCAGTAGTTGGCAGGGGGTCTCTGAAGCTTTCTTT; j_gene: TRBJ1-1; d_gene: TRBD1; v_gene: TRBV19; abundance: .
CDR3aa: CATSMRIGQGGETQYF; CDR3nt: TGTGCCACCAGCATGAGAATCGGACAGGGCGGAGAGACCCAGTACTTC; j_gene: TRBJ2-5; d_gene: TRBD1; v_gene: TRBV15; abundance: few
CDR3aa: CASSFRSGRAGSYNEQFF; CDR3nt: TGCGCCAGCAGCTTTCGGAGCGGGAGGGCCGGTTCCTACAATGAGCAGTTCTTC; j_gene: TRBJ2-1; d_gene: TRBD2; v_gene: TRBV5-1; abundance: few
CDR3aa: CASSSGQGNYGYTF; CDR3nt: TGTGCCAGCAGCTCGGGACAGGGTAACTATGGCTACACCTTC; j_gene: TRBJ1-2; d_gene: TRBD1; v_gene: TRBV5-5; abundance: .
CDR3aa: CAWSVEYRDSPLHF; CDR3nt: TGTGCCTGGAGTGTAGAATACAGGGATTCACCCCTCCACTTT; j_gene: TRBJ1-6; d_gene: .; v_gene: TRBV30; abundance: .
CDR3aa: CASSGESGTYEQYF; CDR3nt: TGTGCCAGCAGTGGAGAAAGCGGTACCTACGAGCAGTACTTC; j_gene: TRBJ2-7; d_gene: .; v_gene: TRBV2; abundance: .
CDR3aa: CASSFRGVGQPQHF; CDR3nt: TGTGCCAGCAGTTTTCGGGGGGTAGGTCAGCCCCAGCATTTT; j_gene: TRBJ1-5; d_gene: .; v_gene: TRBV28; abundance: .
CDR3aa: CASSPPEAANEKLFF; CDR3nt: TGTGCCAGCAGTCCCCCCGAGGCTGCTAATGAAAAACTGTTTTTT; j_gene: TRBJ1-4; d_gene: .; v_gene: TRBV27; abundance: .
CDR3aa: CASSPQISGRDGELFF; CDR3nt: TGTGCCAGCAGCCCGCAGATTAGCGGGAGAGACGGGGAGCTGTTTTTT; j_gene: TRBJ2-2; d_gene: TRBD2; v_gene: TRBV11-1; abundance: .
CDR3aa: CATSRVGGYRGNTIYF; CDR3nt: TGTGCCACCAGCAGAGTAGGAGGGTACCGAGGAAACACCATATATTTT; j_gene: TRBJ1-3; d_gene: .; v_gene: TRBV15; abundance: .
CDR3aa: CASKAAGGLGNQPQHF; CDR3nt: TGTGCCAGTAAAGCCGCCGGAGGACTGGGCAATCAGCCCCAGCATTTT; j_gene: TRBJ1-5; d_gene: .; v_gene: TRBV19; abundance: .
CDR3aa: CASRGAYNEQFF; CDR3nt: TGTGCCAGCAGAGGGGCCTACAATGAGCAGTTCTTC; j_gene: TRBJ2-1; d_gene: .; v_gene: TRBV6-5; abundance: .
CDR3aa: CATSDSSGISYEQYF; CDR3nt: TGTGCCACCAGTGATTCAAGCGGGATAAGTTACGAGCAGTACTTC; j_gene: TRBJ2-7; d_gene: TRBD2; v_gene: TRBV24-1; abundance: .
CDR3aa: CASSPKTGGAMETQYF; CDR3nt: TGTGCCAGCAGTCCAAAGACAGGGGGCGCGATGGAGACCCAGTACTTC; j_gene: TRBJ2-5; d_gene: TRBD1; v_gene: TRBV27; abundance: .
CDR3aa: CARKTSGGELFF; CDR3nt: TGTGCCAGAAAGACTAGCGGCGGGGAGCTGTTTTTT; j_gene: TRBJ2-2; d_gene: TRBD2; v_gene: TRBV2; abundance: many
CDR3aa: CASSLSQGARGGELFF; CDR3nt: TGTGCCAGCAGTTTATCGCAGGGGGCGCGTGGCGGGGAGCTGTTTTTT; j_gene: TRBJ2-2; d_gene: TRBD1; v_gene: TRBV28; abundance: .
CDR3aa: CASSPTESNTGELFF; CDR3nt: TGTGCCAGCTCACCTACAGAATCGAACACCGGGGAGCTGTTTTTT; j_gene: TRBJ2-2; d_gene: .; v_gene: TRBV18; abundance: .
CDR3aa: CATSDSYSGRRAYEQYF; CDR3nt: TGTGCCACCAGTGATTCCTATAGCGGGAGAAGGGCCTACGAGCAGTACTTC; j_gene: TRBJ2-7; d_gene: TRBD2; v_gene: TRBV24-1; abundance: .
CDR3aa: CASSYENNEQFF; CDR3nt: TGTGCCAGCAGTTACGAGAACAATGAGCAGTTCTTC; j_gene: TRBJ2-1; d_gene: .; v_gene: TRBV6-2/TRBV6-3; abundance: .
CDR3aa: CASSRREDYNEQFF; CDR3nt: TGTGCCAGCAGCCGGAGGGAAGATTACAATGAGCAGTTCTTC; j_gene: TRBJ2-1; d_gene: .; v_gene: TRBV3-1/TRBV3-2; abundance: .
CDR3aa: CASSFGGAQTDTQYF; CDR3nt: TGTGCCAGCAGTTTCGGGGGGGCGCAAACAGATACGCAGTATTTT; j_gene: TRBJ2-3; d_gene: TRBD2; v_gene: TRBV28; abundance: .
CDR3aa: CASILSMGQGLRTGELFF; CDR3nt: TGTGCCAGCATTTTGAGTATGGGACAGGGCTTGAGGACCGGGGAGCTGTTTTTT; j_gene: TRBJ2-2; d_gene: TRBD1; v_gene: TRBV7-2; abundance: once
CDR3aa: CASQTTGGYEQYF; CDR3nt: TGTGCCAGCCAGACTACAGGGGGCTACGAGCAGTACTTC; j_gene: TRBJ2-7; d_gene: TRBD1; v_gene: TRBV28; abundance: few
CDR3aa: CASSRTGLNGYTF; CDR3nt: TGTGCCAGCAGTCGGACAGGGTTAAATGGCTACACCTTC; j_gene: TRBJ1-2; d_gene: TRBD1; v_gene: TRBV6-5; abundance: .
CDR3aa: CASSSGTYQETQYF; CDR3nt: TGCGCCAGCAGCTCCGGGACATACCAAGAGACCCAGTACTTC; j_gene: TRBJ2-5; d_gene: .; v_gene: TRBV5-1; abundance: .
CDR3aa: CASSLRQTQYF; CDR3nt: TGTGCCAGCAGCTTGCGTCAGACCCAGTACTTC; j_gene: TRBJ2-5; d_gene: .; v_gene: TRBV5-6; abundance: .
CDR3aa: CASSLAGVAGANVLTF; CDR3nt: TGTGCCAGTAGTCTAGCGGGAGTTGCTGGGGCCAACGTCCTGACTTTC; j_gene: TRBJ2-6; d_gene: TRBD2; v_gene: TRBV19; abundance: .
CDR3aa: CATSDSGRGIGSYEQYF; CDR3nt: TGTGCCACCAGTGATTCTGGAAGAGGCATAGGATCCTACGAGCAGTACTTC; j_gene: TRBJ2-7; d_gene: .; v_gene: TRBV24-1; abundance: .
CDR3aa: CASSGGYTEAFF; CDR3nt: TGTGCCAGCTCAGGGGGCTACACTGAAGCTTTCTTT; j_gene: TRBJ1-1; d_gene: TRBD1; v_gene: TRBV6-5; abundance: .
CDR3aa: CASSIKTGYNQPQHF; CDR3nt: TGTGCCAGTAGTATAAAAACAGGGTACAATCAGCCCCAGCATTTT; j_gene: TRBJ1-5; d_gene: .; v_gene: TRBV19; abundance: .
CDR3aa: CASSEKYLGTGNQETQYF; CDR3nt: TGTGCCAGCAGTGAAAAATACCTCGGGACAGGGAACCAAGAGACCCAGTACTTC; j_gene: TRBJ2-5; d_gene: TRBD1; v_gene: TRBV6-1; abundance: once
CDR3aa: CASSPTSVGEQFF; CDR3nt: TGTGCCAGCAGCCCGACTAGTGTCGGTGAGCAGTTCTTC; j_gene: TRBJ2-1; d_gene: .; v_gene: TRBV6-5; abundance: .
CDR3aa: CASSPDQGFSGNTIYF; CDR3nt: TGTGCCAGCTCACCCGACCAGGGATTCTCTGGAAACACCATATATTTT; j_gene: TRBJ1-3; d_gene: .; v_gene: TRBV18; abundance: .
CDR3aa: CASSTTHGQGAAQYF; CDR3nt: TGTGCCAGTAGTACCACCCACGGACAGGGAGCGGCCCAGTACTTC; j_gene: TRBJ2-5; d_gene: TRBD1; v_gene: TRBV19; abundance: .
CDR3aa: CASSLEGTQYF; CDR3nt: TGTGCCAGCAGTTTGGAGGGGACCCAGTACTTC; j_gene: TRBJ2-5; d_gene: .; v_gene: TRBV28; abundance: once
CDR3aa: CASSLLGQNTDTQYF; CDR3nt: TGTGCCAGCAGCTTACTTGGACAAAACACAGATACGCAGTATTTT; j_gene: TRBJ2-3; d_gene: .; v_gene: TRBV7-6; abundance: .
CDR3aa: CASSLSGTSGRNEQFF; CDR3nt: TGTGCCAGCAGCTTATCTGGGACTAGCGGGAGAAATGAGCAGTTCTTC; j_gene: TRBJ2-1; d_gene: TRBD2; v_gene: TRBV11-1; abundance: .
CDR3aa: CASSPRDSGSLSYEQYF; CDR3nt: TGTGCCAGCAGCCCCCGGGATAGCGGGAGCCTCTCCTACGAGCAGTACTTC; j_gene: TRBJ2-7; d_gene: TRBD2; v_gene: TRBV11-2; abundance: .
CDR3aa: CASSQGASGDRYNEQFF; CDR3nt: TGCGCCAGCAGCCAAGGAGCTAGCGGGGATCGGTACAATGAGCAGTTCTTC; j_gene: TRBJ2-1; d_gene: TRBD2; v_gene: TRBV4-1; abundance: .
CDR3aa: CASSRRGKNSPLHF; CDR3nt: TGTGCCAGCTCAAGGCGGGGCAAAAATTCACCCCTCCACTTT; j_gene: TRBJ1-6; d_gene: .; v_gene: TRBV13; abundance: .
CDR3aa: CASSPGGAAHYNEQFF; CDR3nt: TGTGCCAGTAGCCCCGGGGGAGCGGCCCACTACAATGAGCAGTTCTTC; j_gene: TRBJ2-1; d_gene: .; v_gene: TRBV19; abundance: .
CDR3aa: CASSFLSGTGGYEQYF; CDR3nt: TGTGCCAGCAGTTTTCTCTCCGGGACAGGGGGCTACGAGCAGTACTTC; j_gene: TRBJ2-7; d_gene: TRBD1; v_gene: TRBV27; abundance: .
CDR3aa: CASSWGGRSSYEQYF; CDR3nt: TGTGCCAGCAGTTGGGGGGGTAGGAGCTCCTACGAGCAGTACTTC; j_gene: TRBJ2-7; d_gene: TRBD2; v_gene: TRBV6-5; abundance: .
CDR3aa: CASTPDNSQTQYF; CDR3nt: TGTGCCAGCACTCCGGACAATTCTCAGACCCAGTACTTC; j_gene: TRBJ2-5; d_gene: .; v_gene: TRBV28; abundance: .
CDR3aa: CASTEGASDTQYF; CDR3nt: TGTGCCAGCACAGAAGGAGCAAGTGATACGCAGTATTTT; j_gene: TRBJ2-3; d_gene: .; v_gene: TRBV2; abundance: once
CDR3aa: CATSDGATEIYGYTF; CDR3nt: TGTGCCACCAGTGATGGTGCAACAGAAATCTATGGCTACACCTTC; j_gene: TRBJ1-2; d_gene: .; v_gene: TRBV24-1; abundance: .
CDR3aa: CASSQGLLLDEQYF; CDR3nt: TGTGCCAGCAGCCAGGGACTCCTCCTAGACGAGCAGTACTTC; j_gene: TRBJ2-7; d_gene: .; v_gene: TRBV7-9; abundance: .
CDR3aa: CASSPGRVNNEQFF; CDR3nt: TGTGCCAGCAGCCCGGGCAGGGTTAACAATGAGCAGTTCTTC; j_gene: TRBJ2-1; d_gene: .; v_gene: TRBV7-9; abundance: .
CDR3aa: CAWALTADTQYF; CDR3nt: TGTGCCTGGGCGCTTACGGCAGATACGCAGTATTTT; j_gene: TRBJ2-3; d_gene: .; v_gene: TRBV30; abundance: .
CDR3aa: CAWRVSGISNQPQHF; CDR3nt: TGTGCCTGGAGAGTTTCCGGGATTAGCAATCAGCCCCAGCATTTT; j_gene: TRBJ1-5; d_gene: .; v_gene: TRBV30; abundance: few
CDR3aa: CASNSGQETQYF; CDR3nt: TGTGCCAGCAATAGCGGCCAAGAGACCCAGTACTTC; j_gene: TRBJ2-5; d_gene: .; v_gene: TRBV12-3/TRBV12-4; abundance: .